The text below deals with one T cell receptor (beta chain). Antigen: not known. The junction differs from germline at one of its ends, possibly a read error. This record belongs to a study of CD8 T cells in ankylosing spondylitis. Broader study findings: Blood of patients with ankylosing spondylitis appeared to be characterized by a TCR beta motif of several highly homologous variants.

For TCR beta, libraries came from quantitative 5'-RACE with molecular barcodes. TCRdb reprocessed the 5' RACE reads via MiXCR and lists one record per CDR3 protein. The sample holds 250,000 or so distinct CDR3 sequences; approximately 20% are singletons and the top ten take around 33%. The germline CDR1 and CDR2 sequences are MGHRA and YSYEKL. This CDR3 contains 15 residues. V and J are TRBV4-1 and TRBJ1-1; TRBD1 agrees at 7 bases. Sequenced: blood, either unsorted or a sorted T cell fraction (not recorded which). The sequence was collected from a male donor with ankylosing spondylitis or in good health (not recorded which). The CDR3 DNA reads TGCGCCAGCAGCGAAGACGATCAGGGGGGCACTGAAGCTTTCTTT. Amino acids: CASSEDDQGGTEAFF.